The clone carrying this T cell receptor (beta chain) was seen repeatedly, ten times or more. This specimen belongs to a study of human T cells and chemical hapten exposure. TCRdb re-derived calls from the RACE reads in MiXCR, one entry per CDR3 protein. Of more than 95,000 distinct CDR3 sequences listed, less than 40% were seen once; the top ten hold approximately 3%. This CDR3 region has 14 residues. V trimming: 6 bases; J trimming: 6 bases; junction bases outside the gene matches: 8. The germline gives CDR1 SQVTM, CDR2 ANQGSEA. Time point in this sample: patch test 3, about 24 weeks after DPC sensitization. Treatment given: therapeutic diphenylcyclopropenone sensitization with weekly scalp DPC.

The material was whole blood, obtained in connection with sensitization to the hapten diphenylcyclopropenone (DPC). The sequence derives from a middle-aged man with alopecia areata. Some clones in this sample may be carry-over from other donors' samples. This chain uses TRBV29-1 with TRBJ2-2; 9 bases line up with TRBD1. The CDR3 loop reads CSVQGQGSPGELFF. DNA for the CDR3: TGCAGCGTCCAAGGACAGGGGTCCCCCGGGGAGCTGTTTTTT.